These T cell receptor beta chains were read from a single sample in a study of identical twins. TCRdb re-called the 5' RACE reads with MiXCR, one entry per CDR3 protein. The data contain roughly 1.6 million distinct CDR3 sequences, around 33% of them singletons. The sample was cord blood. The receptors here all came from a newborn girl in good health. The CDR3 runs from the conserved cysteine through the conserved F or W. The D gene is left open where the match is weak. Rows give clone size only sometimes, using once, few, many, or a class for an expanded clone.

D	V	size	J	DNA	CDR3
.	TRBV7-8	.	TRBJ1-1	TGTGCCAGCAGCCCGAACCGTAGACAGCCTTTGAACACTGAAGCTTTCTTT	CASSPNRRQPLNTEAFF
.	TRBV20-1	few	TRBJ2-3	TGCAGTGCTCGCGGCAGGGGCGATACGCAGTATTTT	CSARGRGDTQYF
.	TRBV5-1	few	TRBJ1-4	TGCGCCAGCAGCTCTTTGGGGGACGGGAATGAAAAACTGTTTTTT	CASSSLGDGNEKLFF
.	TRBV20-1	.	TRBJ1-6	TGCAGTGCTAGAGTTCGGCACTATAATTCACCCCTCCACTTT	CSARVRHYNSPLHF
.	TRBV20-1	.	TRBJ2-7	TGCAGTGCCACCGACGGGGAAAGCCACGAGCAGTACTTC	CSATDGESHEQYF
.	TRBV20-1	few	TRBJ2-3	TGCAGTGCCAGGACCGGGAGAGGCACAGATACGCAGTATTTT	CSARTGRGTDTQYF
TRBD2	TRBV3-1	.	TRBJ2-7	TGTGCCAGCAGCCAAGTTGCTCAGCGGGGTACCTACAATGAGCAGTACTTC	CASSQVAQRGTYNEQYF
TRBD2	TRBV3-1	.	TRBJ2-2	TGTGCCAGCAGCCAAGGATCGCGCGGGAGGAACGGGGAGCTGTTTTTT	CASSQGSRGRNGELFF
TRBD2	TRBV20-1	.	TRBJ2-1	TGCAGTGCTAGTCACCGAGGCGGGAGCGTTTACAATGAGCAGTTCTTC	CSASHRGGSVYNEQFF
.	TRBV7-2	few	TRBJ2-7	TGTGCCCGCAGCTTATTTAGAGGGGCAGACGAGCAGTACTTC	CARSLFRGADEQYF
TRBD1	TRBV20-1	.	TRBJ1-1	TGCAGTGCTGGGGGACAGCAGAACACTGAAGCTTTCTTT	CSAGGQQNTEAFF
.	TRBV29-1	many	TRBJ2-4	TGCAGCGTCCTGGCCGGCCAGGGAGGAAACATTCAGTACTTC	CSVLAGQGGNIQYF
.	TRBV6-1	once	TRBJ2-3	TGTGCCAGCAGTGAAGCGAGGTACACAGATACGCAGTATTTT	CASSEARYTDTQYF
.	TRBV28	.	TRBJ1-2	TGTGCCAGCAGTCGTGGGCGACAGACGTATGGCTACACCTTC	CASSRGRQTYGYTF
.	TRBV20-1	.	TRBJ1-6	TGCAGTGCGAGCCGGGACACTAATTCACCCCTCCACTTT	CSASRDTNSPLHF
.	TRBV24-1	few	TRBJ2-1	TGTGCCACCAGTGATCCCCGAGGGGCCTACAATGAGCAGTTCTTC	CATSDPRGAYNEQFF
.	TRBV27	many	TRBJ1-2	TGTGCCAGCAGTTCAGCGGAGAACTATGGCTACACCTTC	CASSSAENYGYTF
.	TRBV20-1	.	TRBJ1-1	TGCAGTGCTACGGGGAGAATGAACACTGAAGCTTTCTTT	CSATGRMNTEAFF
.	TRBV6-5	few	TRBJ1-2	TGTGCCAGCCGCGACTTCAGGGGACTCTATGGCTACACCTTC	CASRDFRGLYGYTF
TRBD1	TRBV5-6	.	TRBJ1-5	TGTGCCAGCAGCCCGACAGGGACCCTTCAGCCCCAGCATTTT	CASSPTGTLQPQHF
.	TRBV28	.	TRBJ2-1	TGTGCCAGCAGGAACCCACTAGCTTCCGGACCCGAGGGGTTCTTC	CASRNPLASGPEGFF
TRBD2	TRBV7-2	.	TRBJ2-1	TGTGCCAGCAGCTTAGCGCAGTCGACTAGCGGGCTCGGTGAGCAGTTCTTC	CASSLAQSTSGLGEQFF
TRBD2	TRBV5-1	.	TRBJ2-5	TGCGCCAGCAGCTTGGTGGGACTAGCGGGAGTCGGGGAGACCCAGTACTTC	CASSLVGLAGVGETQYF
TRBD2	TRBV12-3/TRBV12-4	many	TRBJ2-5	TGTGCCAGCAGTTTAATTCATGGAGCTAGCGGACAAGAGACCCAGTACTTC	CASSLIHGASGQETQYF
.	TRBV5-1	.	TRBJ1-1	TGCGCCAGCACAGGGGTCGGGAACACTGAAGCTTTCTTT	CASTGVGNTEAFF
TRBD1	TRBV12-3/TRBV12-4	few	TRBJ1-6	TGTGCCAGCAAGGGGACAGCCTCCTATAATTCACCCCTCCACTTT	CASKGTASYNSPLHF
.	TRBV20-1	.	TRBJ2-3	TGCAGTGCCCTTATCGGGAGAGCCGTAGATACGCAGTATTTT	CSALIGRAVDTQYF
.	TRBV28	few	TRBJ2-4	TGTGCCAGCAGCTCTCTGGCCTGGGGAGCCAAAAACATTCAGTACTTC	CASSSLAWGAKNIQYF
.	TRBV24-1	few	TRBJ1-5	TGTGCCACCAGTTCGACAGACAATCAGCCCCAGCATTTT	CATSSTDNQPQHF
TRBD1	TRBV27	.	TRBJ2-7	TGTGCCAGCAGTACATTGGACAGGGGCTACGAGCAGTACTTC	CASSTLDRGYEQYF
.	TRBV4-2	many	TRBJ2-7	TGTGCCAGCAGCCAAGATCCCAGTAGCGGTTTATGGGGCGAGCAGTACTTC	CASSQDPSSGLWGEQYF
.	TRBV12-3/TRBV12-4	.	TRBJ2-7	TGTGCCAGCAGCGTTCTTACCTACGAGCAGTACTTC	CASSVLTYEQYF
.	TRBV30	.	TRBJ2-1	TGTGCCTGGAGGCGGACAGTTTACGAGCAGTTCTTC	CAWRRTVYEQFF
.	TRBV11-3	.	TRBJ2-1	TGTGCCAGCAGCAACCGCGAGGACTACTACAATGAGCAGTTCTTC	CASSNREDYYNEQFF